The rows below give T cell receptor beta chains drawn from one sample of a study of T-cell reconstitution after alpha-beta-depleted transplantation in children. TCRdb itself ran the PCR reads through MiXCR, one entry per CDR3 protein. The sample lists fewer than 120,000 distinct CDR3 sequences, under 13% occurring once. The source was PBMCs from the stem cell graft donor, collected from the stem cell graft. The receptors come from a human donor who donated a stem cell graft to a child with acute lymphoblastic leukemia. Both conserved end residues are part of each CDR3. Expanded clones are given a class, and other clones once, few, many or no size at all.

abundance | j_gene | v_gene | CDR3aa
many | TRBJ2-7 | TRBV7-9 | CASSPGQALYEQYF
many | TRBJ2-3 | TRBV28 | CASSRTGRGDTQYF
many | TRBJ2-7 | TRBV20-1 | CSASWEGDHEQYF
many | TRBJ2-5 | TRBV25-1 | CASSPAGPQETQYF
NA | TRBJ1-5 | TRBV15 | CATSRDRYQPQHF
many | TRBJ1-5 | TRBV7-8 | CASSLRLLQPQHF
many | TRBJ1-5 | TRBV2 | CASSEIQGGQPQHF
many | TRBJ2-2 | TRBV25-1 | CASSEGSSTGELFF
many | TRBJ2-3 | TRBV20-1 | CSAPAGGSTDTQYF
many | TRBJ1-1 | TRBV11-2 | CASSLRGAMNTEAFF
NA | TRBJ1-1 | TRBV24-1 | CATSDLKYTEAFF
many | TRBJ1-5 | TRBV4-3 | CASSQDRVQPQHF
many | TRBJ1-5 | TRBV12-3/TRBV12-4 | CASSPDRDAQPQHF
many | TRBJ2-3 | TRBV5-5 | CASSLTSTDTQYF
many | TRBJ1-5 | TRBV7-9 | CASSWGHNQPQHF
many | TRBJ2-1 | TRBV7-2 | CASSPYNEQFF
many | TRBJ2-6 | TRBV7-9 | CASSPGGFSGANVLTF
many | TRBJ2-3 | TRBV7-8 | CASSWPGLRTTDTQYF
many | TRBJ1-5 | TRBV12-3/TRBV12-4 | CASSFEGQPQHF
many | TRBJ2-3 | TRBV29-1 | CSVEDRRVAATDTQYF
few | TRBJ2-2 | TRBV7-2 | CASSLAGTGVTGELFF
many | TRBJ1-2 | TRBV20-1 | CSASRLGGSYGYTF
many | TRBJ1-3 | TRBV9 | CASSGPTGGGNTIYF
many | TRBJ2-1 | TRBV6-2/TRBV6-3 | CASRPEQGSSYNEQFF
many | TRBJ2-2 | TRBV12-3/TRBV12-4 | CASSLITGRLPNTGELFF
many | TRBJ2-5 | TRBV30 | CAWRRNQGAGETQYF
many | TRBJ2-1 | TRBV5-5 | CASSQMTGSANEQFF
many | TRBJ1-1 | TRBV7-9 | CASSLQTGGTEAFF
many | TRBJ1-5 | TRBV20-1 | CSASTGGGSNQPQHF
many | TRBJ2-4 | TRBV5-5 | CASSLIRGQSKNIQYF
many | TRBJ1-1 | TRBV5-1 | CASSSLVDGTEAFF
many | TRBJ2-5 | TRBV28 | CASSFIRAQETQYF
many | TRBJ1-2 | TRBV6-5 | CASSYGGDGRGYTF
many | TRBJ1-2 | TRBV7-2 | CASSAGQPNYGYTF
many | TRBJ2-1 | TRBV12-3/TRBV12-4 | CASSTHFRDSHNEQFF
many | TRBJ2-3 | TRBV9 | CASSGQGDTQYF
many | TRBJ1-1 | TRBV10-2 | CASSEEPGGVNTEAFF
many | TRBJ2-1 | TRBV5-1 | CASSPGQPGVYNEQFF
medium-sized | TRBJ1-2 | TRBV9 | CASSDGQDGNYGYTF
many | TRBJ2-5 | TRBV18 | CASSPLPATARETQYF
many | TRBJ2-1 | TRBV7-3 | CASRRTGGNEQFF
many | TRBJ1-5 | TRBV12-3/TRBV12-4 | CASSRTGVQGNQPQHF
many | TRBJ1-6 | TRBV6-5 | CASSTFNSPLHF
many | TRBJ2-5 | TRBV7-2 | CASSLIAGETQYF
many | TRBJ2-5 | TRBV20-1 | CSARSLTSGGQETQYF
many | TRBJ2-1 | TRBV7-7 | CASSSGLAGGGEQFF
many | TRBJ1-6 | TRBV5-1 | CASSSKEEGGGSPLHF
many | TRBJ1-2 | TRBV20-1 | CSAIPRSVFGGYTF
many | TRBJ2-3 | TRBV6-4 | CASSASGSTDTQYF
many | TRBJ2-2 | TRBV7-2 | CASSAEGLVVGELFF
many | TRBJ1-1 | TRBV4-1 | CASSQESDDTEAFF
many | TRBJ2-4 | TRBV3-1 | CASSRRGPDIQYF
many | TRBJ2-3 | TRBV7-3 | CASSLAGTGGADTQYF
many | TRBJ2-1 | TRBV28 | CASSLRGKQFF
many | TRBJ2-1 | TRBV5-6 | CASSFAGGGYNEQFF